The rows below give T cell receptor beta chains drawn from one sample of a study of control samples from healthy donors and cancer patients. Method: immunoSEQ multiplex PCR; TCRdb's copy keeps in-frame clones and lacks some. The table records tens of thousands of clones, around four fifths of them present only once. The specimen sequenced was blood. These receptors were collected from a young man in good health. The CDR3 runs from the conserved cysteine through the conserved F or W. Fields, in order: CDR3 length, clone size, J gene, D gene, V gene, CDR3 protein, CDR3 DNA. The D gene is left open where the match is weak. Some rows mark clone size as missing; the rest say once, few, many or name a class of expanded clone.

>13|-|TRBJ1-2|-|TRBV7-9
CASRRGEASGYTF
TGTGCCAGCAGGAGGGGGGAGGCATCGGGCTACACCTTC
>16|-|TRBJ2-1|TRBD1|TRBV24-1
CATSDYHRDRPNEQFF
TGTGCCACCAGTGATTATCACCGGGACAGGCCCAATGAGCAGTTCTTC
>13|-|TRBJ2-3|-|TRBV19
CASSIPGTDTQYF
TGTGCCAGTAGTATCCCCGGGACAGATACGCAGTATTTT
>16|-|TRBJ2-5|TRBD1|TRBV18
CASSPLDRGSQETQYF
TGTGCCAGCTCACCTTTGGACAGGGGTTCCCAAGAGACCCAGTACTTC
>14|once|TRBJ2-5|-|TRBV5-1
CASSLAGEQETQYF
TGCGCCAGCAGCTTGGCAGGGGAACAAGAGACCCAGTACTTC
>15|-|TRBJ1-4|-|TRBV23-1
CASSQIRHPNEKLFF
TGCGCCAGCAGTCAAATCCGGCACCCTAATGAAAAACTGTTTTTT
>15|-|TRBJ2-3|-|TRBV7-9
CASSLASPSTDTQYF
TGTGCCAGCAGCTTAGCCAGTCCTTCCACAGATACGCAGTATTTT
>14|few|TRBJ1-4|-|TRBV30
CAWSVGSANEKLFF
TGTGCCTGGAGTGTGGGGTCTGCTAATGAAAAACTGTTTTTT
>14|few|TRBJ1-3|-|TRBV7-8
CASSARGRRNTIYF
TGTGCCAGCAGCGCGAGGGGGAGGCGAAACACCATATATTTT
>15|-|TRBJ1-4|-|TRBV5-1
CASSPTGTGGEKLFF
TGCGCCAGCAGCCCGACCGGGACGGGGGGCGAAAAACTGTTTTTT
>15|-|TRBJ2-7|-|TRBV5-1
CASSRVPILCYEQYF
TGCGCCAGCAGCCGAGTCCCGATACTCTGCTACGAGCAGTACTTC
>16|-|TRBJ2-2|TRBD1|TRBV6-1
CASSGSGTGKAGELFF
TGTGCCAGCAGTGGGTCCGGGACAGGGAAGGCCGGGGAGCTGTTTTTT
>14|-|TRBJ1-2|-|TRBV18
CASSPDRTNYGFTF
TGTGCCAGCTCACCGGACAGAACTAACTATGGCTTCACCTTC
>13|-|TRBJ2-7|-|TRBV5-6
CASSSGHPYEQYF
TGTGCCAGCAGCTCCGGGCACCCCTACGAGCAGTACTTC
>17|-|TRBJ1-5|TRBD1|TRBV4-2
CASSQGGTGEGNQPQHF
TGTGCCAGCAGCCAAGGCGGGACAGGTGAGGGCAATCAGCCCCAGCATTTT
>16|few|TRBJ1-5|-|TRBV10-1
CASSEYRVWSNQPQHF
TGCGCCAGCAGTGAGTACAGGGTGTGGAGCAATCAGCCCCAGCATTTT
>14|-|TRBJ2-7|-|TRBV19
CASSIEVGTYEQYF
TGTGCCAGTAGTATTGAAGTGGGGACCTACGAGCAGTACTTC
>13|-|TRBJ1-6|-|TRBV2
CASSEIEDSPLHF
TGTGCCAGCAGTGAAATTGAGGATTCACCCCTCCACTTT
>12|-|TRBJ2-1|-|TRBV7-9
CASSARAPEQFF
TGTGCCAGCAGCGCCCGGGCACCCGAGCAGTTCTTC
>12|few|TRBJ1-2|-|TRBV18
CASSPESYGYTF
TGTGCCAGCTCACCAGAGAGTTATGGCTACACCTTC
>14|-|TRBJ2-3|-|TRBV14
CASSLGLMGYTQYF
TGTGCCAGCAGCCTAGGACTTATGGGCTATACGCAGTATTTT
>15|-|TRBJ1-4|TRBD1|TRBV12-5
CASGLGRDRREKLFF
TGTGCTAGTGGTTTGGGCCGGGACAGGAGGGAAAAACTGTTTTTT
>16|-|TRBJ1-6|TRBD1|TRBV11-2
CASSLRGQGNNSPLHF
TGTGCCAGCAGCTTACGTGGACAGGGGAATAATTCACCCCTCCACTTT
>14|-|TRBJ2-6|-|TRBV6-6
CASMGRSGANVLTF
TGTGCCAGCATGGGGCGCTCTGGGGCCAACGTCCTGACTTTC
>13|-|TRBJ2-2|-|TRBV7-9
CASTAESTGELFF
TGTGCCAGCACCGCCGAGTCGACCGGGGAGCTGTTTTTT
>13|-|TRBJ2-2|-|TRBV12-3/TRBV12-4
CASKGSEAGELFF
TGTGCCAGCAAGGGTAGCGAGGCCGGGGAGCTGTTTTTT
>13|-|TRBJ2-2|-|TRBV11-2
CASSQVVAGELFF
TGTGCCAGTAGTCAGGTAGTGGCCGGGGAGCTGTTTTTT
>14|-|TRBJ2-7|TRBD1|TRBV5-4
CASSRGGDDYEQYF
TGTGCCAGCAGCCGAGGGGGCGACGACTACGAGCAGTACTTC
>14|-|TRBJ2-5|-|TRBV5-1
CASGDSWLGRTQYF
TGCGCCAGCGGTGACTCCTGGTTGGGGAGGACCCAGTACTTC
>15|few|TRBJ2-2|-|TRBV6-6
CASSYGTINTGELFF
TGTGCCAGCAGTTACGGGACGATAAACACCGGGGAGCTGTTTTTT
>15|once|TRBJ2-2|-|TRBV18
CASSRDTSYGGELFF
TGTGCCAGCTCACGGGACACCTCTTACGGCGGGGAGCTGTTTTTT
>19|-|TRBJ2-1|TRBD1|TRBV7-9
CASSLGDKLLTGGRVEQFF
TGTGCCAGCAGCTTAGGGGACAAATTACTGACAGGGGGTAGGGTTGAGCAGTTCTTC
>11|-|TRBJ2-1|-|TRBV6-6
CASYAGHEQFF
TGTGCCAGCTACGCTGGGCATGAGCAGTTCTTC
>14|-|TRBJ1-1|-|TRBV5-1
CASSLKGGNTEAFF
TGCGCCAGCAGCTTGAAGGGGGGAAACACTGAAGCTTTCTTT
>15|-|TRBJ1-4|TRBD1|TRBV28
CASSKRTGGDEKLFF
TGTGCCAGCAGTAAACGGACAGGGGGGGATGAAAAACTGTTTTTT
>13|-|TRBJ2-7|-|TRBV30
CAWSYRKTYEQYF
TGTGCCTGGTCGTACAGGAAGACTTACGAGCAGTACTTC
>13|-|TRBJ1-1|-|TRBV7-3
CASSSSENTEAFF
TGTGCCAGCAGCTCGTCAGAGAACACTGAAGCTTTCTTT
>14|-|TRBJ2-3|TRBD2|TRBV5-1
CASSLYPSGDTQYF
TGCGCCAGCAGCTTGTATCCTAGCGGAGATACGCAGTATTTT